This T cell receptor beta chain was obtained from a study of PD-L1 blockade in urothelial cancer. About the research overall: Blood analysis occurred 3 weeks (second dose) and 6 weeks after treatment start. T cells were recovered from blood samples at a median of around 140,000. Study outcomes and limitations: Below-median blood TCR clonality before treatment forecast better survival.

With 7 bases removed from V and 4 bases from J, the gap between germline ends came to 16 bases. Germline values: CDR1 SQVTM, CDR2 ANQGSEA. The CDR3 runs to 14 residues. Every PCR got spiked synthetic TCR analog templates. Sequencing used immunoSEQ multiplex PCR; TCRdb keeps in-frame clones, though not all of them. The sample consists of about 71,000 clones, 85% to 90% of them appearing once. The sample holds one count of this clone. Its antigen is as yet unknown. The chain combines TRBV29-1 with TRBJ2-2; D may be TRBD1 (6 bases). Sequencing was performed on PBMCs, taken around atezolizumab (anti-PD-L1) treatment. The TCR comes from a man aged 55 to 70 with urothelial cancer. The DNA for the CDR3 is TGCAGCGCCTACCGGGACACCTCCACCGGGGAGCTGTTTTTT. Amino acid sequence: CSAYRDTSTGELFF.